This TCR beta chain was documented in a study of cytomegalovirus exposure and HLA in healthy donors. Sequencing was performed with immunoSEQ multiplex PCR; in TCRdb, only in-frame clones are kept and a portion is missing. The data show tens of thousands of clones, about 91% seen once. J gave up 0 bases and V 1 base, and 7 bases lay outside the gene matches. This CDR3 spans 17 amino acids. The V gene's germline CDR1 is LGHNA and CDR2 YNFKEQ. Whole-study results and caveats: The dataset shows that most TCR sequences were rare, while some public TCRs occurred in many donors.

On this clone: Its target is not known.

The sequence derives from a woman aged 18 to 35 in good health and CMV-seronegative. The V call is TRBV4-2, the J call TRBJ2-3, with TRBD2 matching 7 bases. Source material: PBMCs. In nucleotides, the CDR3 is TGTGCCAGCAGCCAAGGGAGGCGGGAGACTAGCACAGATACGCAGTATTTT. Residues: CASSQGRRETSTDTQYF.